This T cell receptor beta chain came from a study of metastatic and nonmetastatic thyroid tumors (dated by TCRdb to the early 2020s). Some background on the complete study: Repertoires from peripheral blood and from tumor or nodule tissue samples of malignant and benign thyroid patients were compared.

No patient had received any treatment before thyroid surgery. Using T-cell receptor beta sequencing, the researchers looked back retrospectively at clinical samples from patients, gathered between about 2011 and 2018. This clone is labeled medium-sized (0.01 to 0.1%). Its antigen specificity is not known. No base qualities exist here, and no much larger clone lies one base off it. Overall study outcomes, separate from this receptor: In both blood and tumor samples, malignant tumors were reported to have significantly higher TCR beta diversity than benign nodules.

CDR1 and CDR2 (SGHAT, FQNNGV) derive from the germline V gene. Trimming accounts for 5 bases at V and 5 bases at J, while the number of junction bases matched to no gene is 8. From the cysteine through the phenylalanine, the CDR3 covers 14 amino acids. This entry keeps only the CDR3 DNA: 42 bases, framed from base 1. The library came from PCR. Data came from an Illumina HiSeq 4000. High-throughput sequencing was used to profile the TCR beta-chain CDR3 region of each patient. Under the source paper's analysis protocol: The researchers built a classifier to tell apart papillary thyroid cancer patients with distant metastasis, based on CDR3 differences among clinicopathological groups. To measure repertoire diversity the researchers used the Shannon index, while the Morisita-Horn index served to gauge how similar the tumor and blood repertoires were. TCRdb reprocessing: public reads trimmed at Q25 with fastp, clones called with MiXCR, in-frame beta chains kept. None of the V and J calls come from the authors' own analysis; TCRdb made them. The sample has 8,000 to 10,000 clones on record, roughly a fifth of them singletons. 17% of the sample rests with the top ten.

The sequencing sample was made of adjacent normal tissue. This TCR derives from a female donor with papillary thyroid cancer or a benign thyroid nodule (not recorded which). Some clones in this sample may be carry-over from other donors' samples. The rearrangement joined TRBV11-2 to TRBJ2-7; 8 central bases correspond to TRBD1. The CDR3: CASSLTGGINEQYF. Here is the DNA: TGTGCCAGCAGCCTAACAGGGGGGATCAACGAGCAGTACTTC.